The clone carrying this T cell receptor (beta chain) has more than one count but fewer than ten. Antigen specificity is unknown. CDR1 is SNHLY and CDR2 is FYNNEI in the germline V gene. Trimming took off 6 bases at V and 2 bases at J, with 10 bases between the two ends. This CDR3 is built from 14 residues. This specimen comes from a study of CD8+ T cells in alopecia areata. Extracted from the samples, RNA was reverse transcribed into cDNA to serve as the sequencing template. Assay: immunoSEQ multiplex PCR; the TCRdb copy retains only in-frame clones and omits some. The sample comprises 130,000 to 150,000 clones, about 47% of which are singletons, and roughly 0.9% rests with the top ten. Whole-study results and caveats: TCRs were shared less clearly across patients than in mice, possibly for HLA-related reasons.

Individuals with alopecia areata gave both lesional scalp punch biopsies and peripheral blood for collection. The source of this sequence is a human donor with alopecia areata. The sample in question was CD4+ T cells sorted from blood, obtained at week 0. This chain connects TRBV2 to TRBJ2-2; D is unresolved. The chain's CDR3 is CASRGQINTGELFF. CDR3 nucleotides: TGTGCCAGCAGAGGGCAGATAAACACCGGGGAGCTGTTTTTT.